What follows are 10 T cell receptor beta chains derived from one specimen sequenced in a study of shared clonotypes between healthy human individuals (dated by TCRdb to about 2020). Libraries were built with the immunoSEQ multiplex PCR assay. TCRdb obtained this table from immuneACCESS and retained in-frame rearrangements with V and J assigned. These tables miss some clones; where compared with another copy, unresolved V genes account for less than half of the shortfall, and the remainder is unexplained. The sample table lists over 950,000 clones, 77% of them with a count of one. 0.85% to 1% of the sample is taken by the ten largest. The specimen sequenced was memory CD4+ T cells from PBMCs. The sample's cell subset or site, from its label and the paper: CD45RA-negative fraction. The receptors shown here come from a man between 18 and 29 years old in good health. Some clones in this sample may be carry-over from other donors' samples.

CDR3 residues: CASSRDRSSYNEQFF. In DNA, the CDR3 is TGTGCCAGCTCACGGGACAGGAGCTCCTACAATGAGCAGTTCTTC. V is TRBV18 and J is TRBJ2-1, with 8 bases aligning to TRBD1. CDR1 and CDR2 (germline): KGHSH, LQKENI. The CDR3 sequence is 15 residues long. Germline trimming cut 4 bases from V and 0 bases from J; bases unmatched to any gene: 2. Variable domain in full (rest from reference TRBV18 and TRBJ2-1): NAGVMQNPRHLVRRRGQEARLRCSPMKGHSHVYWYRQLPEEGLKFMVYLQKENIIDESGMPKERFSAEFPKEGPSILRIQQVVRGDSAAYFCASSRDRSSYNEQFFGPGTRLTVL.

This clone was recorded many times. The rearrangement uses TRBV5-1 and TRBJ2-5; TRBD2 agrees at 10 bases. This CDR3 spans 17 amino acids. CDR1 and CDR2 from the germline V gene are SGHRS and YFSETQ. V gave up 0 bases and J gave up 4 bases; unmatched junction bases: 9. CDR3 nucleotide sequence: TGCGCCAGCAGCTTGGAAGCGGGAGGGCCTTCGGGAGAGACCCAGTACTTC. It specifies CASSLEAGGPSGETQYF.

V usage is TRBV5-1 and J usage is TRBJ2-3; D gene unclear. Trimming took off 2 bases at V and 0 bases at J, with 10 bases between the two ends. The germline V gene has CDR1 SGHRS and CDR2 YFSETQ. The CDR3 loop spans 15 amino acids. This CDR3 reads CASSLQITSTDTQYF. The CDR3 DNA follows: TGCGCCAGCAGCTTACAGATTACTAGCACAGATACGCAGTATTTT.

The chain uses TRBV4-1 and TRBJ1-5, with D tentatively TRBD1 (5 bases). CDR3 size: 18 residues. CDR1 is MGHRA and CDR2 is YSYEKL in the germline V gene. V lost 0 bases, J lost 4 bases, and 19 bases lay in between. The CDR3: CASSQDGSVGRYNQPQHF. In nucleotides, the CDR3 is TGCGCCAGCAGCCAAGATGGTTCGGTGGGACGGTATAATCAGCCCCAGCATTTT.

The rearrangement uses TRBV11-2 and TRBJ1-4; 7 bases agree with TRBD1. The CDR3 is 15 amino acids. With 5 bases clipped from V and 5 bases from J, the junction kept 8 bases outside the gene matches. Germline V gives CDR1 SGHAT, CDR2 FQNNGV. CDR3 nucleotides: TGTGCCAGCAGCAAACAGGGGCTGGAGAATGAAAAACTGTTTTTT. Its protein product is CASSKQGLENEKLFF.

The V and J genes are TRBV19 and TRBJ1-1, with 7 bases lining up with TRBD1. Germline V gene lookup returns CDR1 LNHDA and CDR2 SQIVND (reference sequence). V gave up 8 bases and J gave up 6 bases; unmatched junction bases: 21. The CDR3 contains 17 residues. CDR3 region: CASYKTGWVSKEAEAFF. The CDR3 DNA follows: TGTGCCAGTTACAAGACAGGGTGGGTCAGTAAGGAGGCTGAAGCTTTCTTT.

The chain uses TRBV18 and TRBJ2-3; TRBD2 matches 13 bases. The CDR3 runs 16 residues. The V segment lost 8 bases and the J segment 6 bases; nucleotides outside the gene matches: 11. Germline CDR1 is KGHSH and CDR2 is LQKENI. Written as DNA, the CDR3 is TGTGCCAGCCAACGGACTAGCGGGGGCCCCACCGATACGCAGTATTTT. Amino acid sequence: CASQRTSGGPTDTQYF.

In DNA, the CDR3 is TGTGCCAGCTCACCACTTGGGACAGGGGCTAACAATGAGCAGTTCTTC. This encodes CASSPLGTGANNEQFF. The V call is TRBV18, the J call TRBJ2-1; 10 nucleotides line up with TRBD1. The germline gives CDR1 KGHSH, CDR2 LQKENI. The V segment lost 1 base and the J segment 5 bases; nucleotides outside the gene matches: 5. The CDR3 extends over 16 amino acids.

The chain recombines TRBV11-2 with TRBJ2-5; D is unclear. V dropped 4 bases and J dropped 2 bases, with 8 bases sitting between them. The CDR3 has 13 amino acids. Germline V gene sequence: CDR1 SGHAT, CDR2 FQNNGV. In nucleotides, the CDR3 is TGTGCCAGCAGCTGGTTCAGTCAAGAGACCCAGTACTTC. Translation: CASSWFSQETQYF.

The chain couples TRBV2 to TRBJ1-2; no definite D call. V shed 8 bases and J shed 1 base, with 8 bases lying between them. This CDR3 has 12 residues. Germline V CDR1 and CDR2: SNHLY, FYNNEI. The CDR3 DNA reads TGTGCCAGCGGAGTTAATAACTATGGCTACACCTTC. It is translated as CASGVNNYGYTF.